The 21 T cell receptor beta chains listed next were all sequenced from one sample in a study of blood T cell repertoires in COVID-19. Some clones are missing from TCRdb's copy, which holds only in-frame ones; the method was immunoSEQ multiplex PCR. The sample records 45,000 to 55,000 clones, about 83% being singletons. Sequencing used peripheral blood. The receptor set was obtained from a human donor in a cohort sampled during active COVID-19.

This clone was picked up a small number of times. The chain recombines TRBV10-3 with TRBJ2-1, with a tentative D call TRBD2 (5 bases). V lost 0 bases to trimming and J lost 5 bases, with 11 bases between them. Germline-derived CDR1 and CDR2 are ENHRY and SYGVKD. The CDR3 is 15 residues long. CDR3 sequence (DNA): TGTGCCATCAGTGAGTCGGAGGCAGGAAACAATGAGCAGTTCTTC. This encodes CAISESEAGNNEQFF.

J is TRBJ2-5 and V is TRBV28; 10 positions match TRBD2. Germline CDR1 and CDR2: MDHEN and SYDVKM. V shed 5 bases and J 5 bases; nucleotides not matched to a gene: 8. The CDR3 sequence is 15 residues long. CDR3 residues: CASSPRTSGGETQYF. CDR3 in DNA: TGTGCCAGCAGTCCCAGGACTAGCGGCGGGGAGACCCAGTACTTC. The full variable domain, its missing parts supplied by reference TRBV28 and TRBJ2-5, is DVKVTQSSRYLVKRTGEKVFLECVQDMDHENMFWYRQDPGLGLRLIYFSYDVKMKEKGDIPEGYSVSREKKERFSLILESASTNQTSMYLCASSPRTSGGETQYFGPGTRLLVL.

This clone was counted only a few times. The J gene is TRBJ2-6, the V gene TRBV3-1 (or the pseudogene TRBV3-2), with D possibly matching TRBD2 (5 bases). This CDR3 region has 16 residues. Germline CDR1 is LGHDT and CDR2 is YNNKEL (reference sequence). V was trimmed by 4 bases and J by 1 base, leaving 11 bases between them. DNA for the CDR3: TGTGCCAGCAGCCGAGAATCGGGGTCTGGGGCCAACGTCCTGACTTTC. It translates to CASSRESGSGANVLTF.

In its sample, this clone was seen once. The rearrangement uses TRBV18 and TRBJ1-2, with a weak D call TRBD1 (6 bases). This CDR3 is built from 16 residues. Trimming removed 4 bases at V and 4 bases at J, with 19 bases between. The germline V gene encodes CDR1 KGHSH and CDR2 LQKENI. The CDR3 reads CASSQGDTPSFYGYTF. In DNA, the CDR3 is TGTGCCAGCTCACAGGGGGACACCCCTTCTTTCTATGGCTACACCTTC.

A single count supports this clone. Here the CDR3 reads CASSNSGTGQQPQHF. The CDR3 nucleotides are TGTGCCAGCAGCAATTCCGGGACAGGGCAACAGCCCCAGCATTTT. The J gene is TRBJ1-5, the V gene TRBV6-6, with 9 bases identical to TRBD1. V lost 6 bases, J lost 7 bases, and 10 bases stayed unmatched. The CDR3 extends over 15 amino acids. The V gene's germline CDR1 is MNHNY and CDR2 SVGAGI (reference sequence).

There are many counts of this clone. The V gene is TRBV6-5, the J gene TRBJ1-1; 7 bases are a match to TRBD1. J gave up 4 bases and V 5 bases, and 4 bases lay outside the gene matches. This CDR3 is 13 amino acids long. Germline CDR1 MNHEY, CDR2 SVGAGI. CDR3 nucleotides: TGTGCCAGCAGTACGACAGGGACCACTGAAGCTTTCTTT. Translated, it gives CASSTTGTTEAFF.

The chain links TRBV19 to TRBJ2-2; D possibly corresponds to TRBD1 (5 bases). The CDR3 is made up of 13 amino acids. Germline values: CDR1 LNHDA, CDR2 SQIVND (reference sequence). Trimming stripped 8 bases from V and 7 bases from J, with 14 bases between. CDR3 region: CASHPQGVGELFF. The CDR3 DNA follows: TGTGCCAGTCACCCCCAGGGCGTCGGGGAGCTGTTTTTT.

This clone occurred a few times. The genes are TRBV9 and TRBJ2-2; TRBD2 matches 10 bases. With 4 bases clipped from V and 0 bases from J, the junction kept 3 bases outside the gene matches. The CDR3 runs 16 residues. Germline-derived CDR1 and CDR2 are SGDLS and YYNGEE. CDR3 DNA: TGTGCCAGCAGCCCGGGACTAGCGTCGAACACCGGGGAGCTGTTTTTT. It yields the protein CASSPGLASNTGELFF.

The table lists this clone with a few counts. The V and J genes are TRBV9 and TRBJ2-1; 10 bases map to TRBD1. The V gene's germline CDR1 is SGDLS and CDR2 YYNGEE. The CDR3 is made up of 17 amino acids. With 0 bases clipped from V and 6 bases from J, the junction kept 9 bases outside the gene matches. The CDR3, as DNA: TGTGCCAGCAGCGTAGCTAGTGGGACAGGGGCGGCCAATGAGCAGTTCTTC. Translation: CASSVASGTGAANEQFF.

The chain employs TRBV9 and TRBJ2-3, with D possibly matching TRBD1 (6 bases). Germline V lookup: CDR1 SGDLS, CDR2 YYNGEE. The V end lost 0 bases, the J end lost 6 bases, and 20 bases lay between the germline ends. The CDR3 extends over 17 amino acids. The CDR3 coding sequence is TGTGCCAGCAGCGTAGAGTTGAGGACAGCCGCTGCGGATACGCAGTATTTT. Translating it yields CASSVELRTAAADTQYF.

J is TRBJ1-1 and V is TRBV5-4; D is unresolved. The CDR3 is 15 residues long. Germline V gene lookup returns CDR1 SGHNT and CDR2 YYREEE (reference sequence). The V end lost 4 bases, the J end lost 0 bases, and 13 bases lay between the germline ends. CDR3 coding DNA: TGTGCCAGCAGCCTGGGTGGGCCCATGAACACTGAAGCTTTCTTT. Encoded protein: CASSLGGPMNTEAFF.

V usage is TRBV7-8 and J usage is TRBJ2-3; 7 bases are a match to TRBD2. The CDR3 is 18 residues long. Germline-derived CDR1 and CDR2 are SGHVS and FQNEAQ. Trimming took 5 bases from V and 2 from J; bases not matched to a gene: 16. CDR3 protein: CASSRRLSAGLNTDTQYF. For the CDR3, the DNA is TGTGCCAGCAGCCGCCGACTATCAGCGGGACTGAACACAGATACGCAGTATTTT.

The chain uses TRBV4-1 and TRBJ1-5; no firm D call. CDR3 length: 14 amino acids. CDR1 and CDR2 from the germline V gene are MGHRA and YSYEKL. V was cut by 0 bases and J by 9 bases, with 12 bases left in between. In DNA, the CDR3 is TGCGCCAGCAGCCAAGACCCTCCATTCGGGCCCCAGCATTTT. It translates to CASSQDPPFGPQHF.

This chain joins TRBV7-9 and TRBJ2-1, with 10 bases lining up with TRBD2. CDR3 length: 17 residues. Unmatched junction bases numbered 8, after V lost 0 bases and J lost 6 bases. CDR1 and CDR2 (germline): SEHNR, FQNEAQ (reference sequence). The DNA of the CDR3 is TGTGCCAGCAGCTTAGCTAAACAGCGGGGGGGCAGCAATGAGCAGTTCTTC. Translating gives CASSLAKQRGGSNEQFF.

J is TRBJ2-1 and V is TRBV9; 7 nucleotides agree with TRBD1. In germline, CDR1 is SGDLS, CDR2 YYNGEE. The CDR3 spans 15 residues. The J segment lost 0 bases and the V segment lost 2 bases, leaving 2 bases of the junction unmatched. Written as DNA, the CDR3 is TGTGCCAGCAGCGTCACAGGGGCCTCCTACAATGAGCAGTTCTTC. Translation: CASSVTGASYNEQFF.

The chain joins TRBV29-1 to TRBJ2-3; 7 bases are a match to TRBD1. Per germline, CDR1 SQVTM and CDR2 ANQGSEA. The CDR3 covers 15 residues. The V segment lost 2 bases and the J segment 2 bases; nucleotides outside the gene matches: 7. CDR3 nucleotide sequence: TGCAGCGTTGAACTACAGGGGATTGTCACAGATACGCAGTATTTT. Protein: CSVELQGIVTDTQYF.

This clone was picked up a small number of times. The V and J genes are TRBV4-1 and TRBJ1-1; 7 bases align to TRBD1. CDR3 length equals 15 residues. Germline-derived CDR1 and CDR2 are MGHRA and YSYEKL. J lost 5 bases, V lost 4 bases, and 10 bases had no gene match. CDR3 region: CASSLPSDRMTEAFF. CDR3 in DNA: TGCGCCAGCAGCCTACCTTCGGACAGGATGACTGAAGCTTTCTTT.

In its sample, this clone was seen a few times. J is TRBJ1-2 and V is TRBV12-3 or TRBV12-4; weak D call: TRBD1 (5 bases). The CDR3 consists of 11 residues. V was trimmed by 5 bases and J by 9 bases, leaving 10 bases between them. The CDR3 nucleotides read TGTGCCAGCAGTCCGGGGGGGAGCTACACCTTC. This codes for CASSPGGSYTF.

This chain uses TRBV19 with TRBJ2-3; 11 positions match TRBD2. Per the germline V gene, CDR1 is LNHDA and CDR2 is SQIVND (reference sequence). The length of the CDR3 is 17 residues. The J segment lost 2 bases and the V segment lost 5 bases, leaving 9 bases of the junction unmatched. CDR3 in DNA: TGTGCCAGTAGTGACATCACTAGCGGGGGCAACACAGATACGCAGTATTTT. Its protein product is CASSDITSGGNTDTQYF.

The chain joins TRBV5-4 to TRBJ2-2, with D perhaps matching TRBD1 (6 bases). Germline CDR1 reads SGHNT; CDR2 reads YYREEE (reference sequence). The CDR3 has 14 residues. The V and J ends lost 3 bases and 5 bases respectively, with 11 bases between them. As DNA, the CDR3 is TGTGCCAGCAGCTCCGGACAGAGGACCGGGGAGCTGTTTTTT. It translates to CASSSGQRTGELFF.

J is TRBJ1-1 and V is TRBV7-9, with D perhaps TRBD1 (6 bases). Germline loops: CDR1 SEHNR, CDR2 FQNEAQ (reference sequence). The CDR3 is 13 amino acids. V was trimmed by 1 base and J by 11 bases, leaving 14 bases between them. The CDR3 DNA reads TGTGCCAGCAGCTTAGACCACGCCCAGGGGGCTTTCTTT. Protein product: CASSLDHAQGAFF. The variable domain in full, completed from reference TRBV7-9 and TRBJ1-1, reads DTGVSQNPRHKITKRGQNVTFRCDPISEHNRLYWYRQTLGQGPEFLTYFQNEAQLEKSRLLSDRFSAERPKGSFSTLEIQRTEQGDSAMYLCASSLDHAQGAFFGQGTRLTVV.